A selection of T cell receptor beta chains follows, all from one sample in a study of blood T cells in healthy people across ages. TCRdb fed the 5' RACE reads into MiXCR, producing one record per CDR3 protein. This table holds some 550,000 distinct CDR3 sequences, around half found once. Sequencing was performed on blood. The receptors come from a man aged 80 or over in good health. The CDR3 runs from the conserved cysteine through the conserved F or W. Each record gives: J gene, clone size, V gene, D gene, CDR3 protein, CDR3 DNA. D genes are given only for firm matches. Part of the rows lack a size; the others show once, few, many or a class for expanded clones.

>TRBJ2-5|few|TRBV15|TRBD2
CATSRDPATQREGQETQYF
TGTGCCACCAGCAGAGATCCGGCCACTCAGCGGGAGGGCCAAGAGACCCAGTACTTC
>TRBJ1-2|few|TRBV18|.
CASSPGRNNYGYTF
TGTGCCAGCTCACCGGGACGGAACAACTATGGCTACACCTTC
>TRBJ2-7|.|TRBV28|TRBD2
CASSPRGLAGGSYNEQYF
TGTGCCAGCAGTCCTCGAGGACTAGCGGGAGGCTCCTACAATGAGCAGTACTTC
>TRBJ2-1|few|TRBV6-2/TRBV6-3|TRBD2
CASSRLLAGSYNEQFF
TGTGCCAGCAGTCGCTTACTAGCGGGGTCCTACAATGAGCAGTTCTTC
>TRBJ1-5|.|TRBV29-1|.
CSASAGVTGNQPQHF
TGCAGCGCCTCAGCCGGTGTGACGGGGAATCAGCCCCAGCATTTT
>TRBJ2-7|few|TRBV29-1|TRBD1
CSGQPTGGKGEQYF
TGCAGCGGCCAACCTACAGGGGGGAAGGGCGAGCAGTACTTC
>TRBJ2-3|once|TRBV20-1|TRBD2
CSASLLAGLSDTQYF
TGCAGTGCTAGCCTTCTAGCGGGGTTATCAGATACGCAGTATTTT
>TRBJ2-6|.|TRBV9|.
CASTQTGNSGANVLTF
TGTGCCAGTACTCAGACGGGGAACTCTGGGGCCAACGTCCTGACTTTC
>TRBJ2-1|few|TRBV20-1|.
CSARDSLAKLPHEQFF
TGCAGTGCTAGAGATTCGCTAGCCAAGCTTCCCCATGAGCAGTTCTTC
>TRBJ2-1|.|TRBV7-2|TRBD2
CASSPPAGGRYNEQFF
TGTGCCAGCAGCCCACCGGCGGGCGGGAGATACAATGAGCAGTTCTTC
>TRBJ1-2|.|TRBV24-1|.
CAAYGYTF
TGTGCCGCGTATGGCTACACCTTC
>TRBJ2-7|.|TRBV5-1|.
CASSLALSSGYEQYF
TGCGCCAGCAGCTTGGCCTTGTCCTCGGGCTACGAGCAGTACTTC
>TRBJ2-1|.|TRBV19|.
CASSIVSGNEQFF
TGTGCCAGTAGTATAGTGTCGGGCAATGAGCAGTTCTTC
>TRBJ2-7|few|TRBV7-9|.
CASSLGVLNEQYF
TGTGCCAGCAGCTTAGGGGTACTTAACGAGCAGTACTTC
>TRBJ2-5|few|TRBV29-1|.
CSVAGRQAEETQYF
TGCAGCGTTGCCGGGAGACAGGCTGAAGAGACCCAGTACTTC
>TRBJ2-1|.|TRBV4-3|.
CASSQEALHNEQFF
TGCGCCAGCAGCCAAGAAGCCTTACACAATGAGCAGTTCTTC
>TRBJ2-7|many|TRBV5-1|.
CASSLGQGFYEQYF
TGTGCCAGCAGCCTCGGGCAGGGTTTTTACGAGCAGTACTTC